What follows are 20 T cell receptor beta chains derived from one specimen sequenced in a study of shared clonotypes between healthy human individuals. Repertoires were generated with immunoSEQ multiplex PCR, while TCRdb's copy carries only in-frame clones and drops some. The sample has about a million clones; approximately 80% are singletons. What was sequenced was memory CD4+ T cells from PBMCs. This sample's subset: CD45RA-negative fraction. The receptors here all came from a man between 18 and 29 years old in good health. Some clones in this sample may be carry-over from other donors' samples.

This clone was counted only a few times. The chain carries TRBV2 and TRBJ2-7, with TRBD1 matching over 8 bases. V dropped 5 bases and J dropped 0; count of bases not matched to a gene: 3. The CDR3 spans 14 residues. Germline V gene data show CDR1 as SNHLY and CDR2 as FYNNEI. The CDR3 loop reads CASSYTGGSYEQYF. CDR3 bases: TGTGCCAGCAGTTACACAGGGGGCTCCTACGAGCAGTACTTC.

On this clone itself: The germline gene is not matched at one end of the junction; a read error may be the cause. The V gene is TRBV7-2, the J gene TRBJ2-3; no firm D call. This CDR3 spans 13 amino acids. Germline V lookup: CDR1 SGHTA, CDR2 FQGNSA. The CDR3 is CASSLARLDTQYF. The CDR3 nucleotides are TGTGCCAGTAGCTTAGCCCGCTTAGATACGCAGTATTTT.

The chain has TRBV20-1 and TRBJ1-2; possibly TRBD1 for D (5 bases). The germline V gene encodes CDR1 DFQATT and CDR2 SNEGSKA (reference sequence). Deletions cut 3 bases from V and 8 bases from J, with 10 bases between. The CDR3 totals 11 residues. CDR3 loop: CSASRALGYTF. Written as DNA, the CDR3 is TGCAGTGCTAGCAGGGCCCTAGGCTACACCTTC.

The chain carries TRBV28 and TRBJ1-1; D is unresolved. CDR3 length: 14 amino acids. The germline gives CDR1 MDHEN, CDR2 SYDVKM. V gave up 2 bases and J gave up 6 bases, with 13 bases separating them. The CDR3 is CASSLGNGVAEAFF. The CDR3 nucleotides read TGTGCCAGCAGTTTAGGGAACGGGGTCGCTGAAGCTTTCTTT.

Written as DNA, the CDR3 is TGCGCCAGCAGCTTGGATATGGACTTCCGAGGAGGAAACACCATATATTTT. This encodes CASSLDMDFRGGNTIYF. J is TRBJ1-3 and V is TRBV5-1; D not resolved. In germline, CDR1 is SGHRS, CDR2 YFSETQ. The length of the CDR3 is 17 residues. Trimming stripped 0 bases from V and 4 bases from J, with 17 bases between. The full variable domain, with the rest looked up from reference TRBV5-1 and TRBJ1-3, is KAGVTQTPRYLIKTRGQQVTLSCSPISGHRSVSWYQQTPGQGLQFLFEYFSETQRNKGNFPGRFSGRQFSNSRSEMNVSTLELGDSALYLCASSLDMDFRGGNTIYFGEGSWLTVV.

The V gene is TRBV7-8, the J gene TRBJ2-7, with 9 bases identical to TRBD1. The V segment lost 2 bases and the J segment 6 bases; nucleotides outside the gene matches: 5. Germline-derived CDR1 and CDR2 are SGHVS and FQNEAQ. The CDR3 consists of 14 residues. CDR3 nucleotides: TGTGCCAGCAGCTTACGGGACAGGGTCCGCGAGCAGTACTTC. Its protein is CASSLRDRVREQYF.

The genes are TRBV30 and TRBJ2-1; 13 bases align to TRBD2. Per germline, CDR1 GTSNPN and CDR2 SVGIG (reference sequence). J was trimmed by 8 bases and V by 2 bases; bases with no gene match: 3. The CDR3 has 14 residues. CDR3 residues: CAWSRTSGSYEQFF. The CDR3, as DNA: TGTGCCTGGAGTAGGACTAGCGGGAGCTATGAGCAGTTCTTC.

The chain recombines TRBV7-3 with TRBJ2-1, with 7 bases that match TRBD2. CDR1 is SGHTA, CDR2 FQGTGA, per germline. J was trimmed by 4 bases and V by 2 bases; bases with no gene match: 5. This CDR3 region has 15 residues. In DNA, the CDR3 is TGTGCCAGCAGCTTAGGGACTACCAATTACAATGAGCAGTTCTTC. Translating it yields CASSLGTTNYNEQFF.

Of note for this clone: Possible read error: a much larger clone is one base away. The CDR3 sequence is CASRPDMNTEAFF. The CDR3, as DNA: TGTGCCAGCCGCCCTGACATGAACACTGAAGCTTTCTTT. This chain connects TRBV11-3 to TRBJ1-1; D remains ambiguous. Trimming stripped 8 bases from V and 0 bases from J, with 10 bases between. This CDR3 is 13 amino acids long. From germline, CDR1 is SGHNT and CDR2 YENEEA.

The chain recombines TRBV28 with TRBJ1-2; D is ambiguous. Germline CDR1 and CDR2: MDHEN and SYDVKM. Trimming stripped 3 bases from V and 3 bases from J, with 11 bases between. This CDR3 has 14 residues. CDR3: CASSLIGRYYGYTF. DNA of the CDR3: TGTGCCAGCAGTTTGATTGGGAGGTACTATGGCTACACCTTC.

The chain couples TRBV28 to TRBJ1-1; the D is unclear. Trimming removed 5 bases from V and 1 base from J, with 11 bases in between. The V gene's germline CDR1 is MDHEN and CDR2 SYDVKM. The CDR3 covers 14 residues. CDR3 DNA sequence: TGTGCCAGCAGTGCGTATACAACGAACACTGAAGCTTTCTTT. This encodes CASSAYTTNTEAFF.

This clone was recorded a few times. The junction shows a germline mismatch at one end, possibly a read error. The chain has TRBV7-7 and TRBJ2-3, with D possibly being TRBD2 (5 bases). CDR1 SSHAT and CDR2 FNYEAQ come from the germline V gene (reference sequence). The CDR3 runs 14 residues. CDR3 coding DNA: TGTGCTAGCAGCTTAGGGTTCGCGGGAGATACGCAGTATTTT. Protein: CASSLGFAGDTQYF.

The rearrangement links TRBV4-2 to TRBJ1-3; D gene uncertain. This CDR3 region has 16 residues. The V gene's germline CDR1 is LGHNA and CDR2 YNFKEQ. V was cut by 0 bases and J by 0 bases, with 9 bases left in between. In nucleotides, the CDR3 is TGTGCCAGCAGCCAAGATTACTCCGACTCTGGAAACACCATATATTTT. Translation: CASSQDYSDSGNTIYF.

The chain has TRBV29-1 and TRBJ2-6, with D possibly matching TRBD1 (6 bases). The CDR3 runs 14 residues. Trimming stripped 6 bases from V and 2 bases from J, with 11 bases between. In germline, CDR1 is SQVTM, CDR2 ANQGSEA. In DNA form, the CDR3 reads TGCAGCGTAAACACAGGGACTGGGGCCAACGTCCTGACTTTC. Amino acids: CSVNTGTGANVLTF.

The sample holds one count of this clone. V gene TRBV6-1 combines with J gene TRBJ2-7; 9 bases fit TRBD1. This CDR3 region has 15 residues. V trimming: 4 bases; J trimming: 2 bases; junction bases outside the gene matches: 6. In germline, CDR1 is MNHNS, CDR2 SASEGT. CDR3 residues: CASSGSGTGTYEQYF. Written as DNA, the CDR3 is TGTGCCAGCAGTGGCTCCGGGACAGGGACCTACGAGCAGTACTTC.

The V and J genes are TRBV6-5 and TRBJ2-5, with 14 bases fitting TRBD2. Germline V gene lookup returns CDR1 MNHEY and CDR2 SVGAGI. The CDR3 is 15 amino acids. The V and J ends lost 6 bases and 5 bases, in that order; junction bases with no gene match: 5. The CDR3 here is CASSRLAGGPETQYF. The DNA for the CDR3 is TGTGCCAGCAGCCGACTAGCGGGAGGGCCGGAGACCCAGTACTTC.

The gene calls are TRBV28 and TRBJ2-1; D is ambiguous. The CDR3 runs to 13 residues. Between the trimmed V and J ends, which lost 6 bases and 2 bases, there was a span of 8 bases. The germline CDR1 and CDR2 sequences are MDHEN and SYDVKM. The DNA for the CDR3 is TGTGCCAGCAGAAGACGGACCTACAATGAGCAGTTCTTC. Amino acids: CASRRRTYNEQFF. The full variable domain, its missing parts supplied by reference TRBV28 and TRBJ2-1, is DVKVTQSSRYLVKRTGEKVFLECVQDMDHENMFWYRQDPGLGLRLIYFSYDVKMKEKGDIPEGYSVSREKKERFSLILESASTNQTSMYLCASRRRTYNEQFFGPGTRLTVL.

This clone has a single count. The DNA for the CDR3 is TGTGCCAGCAGCCGAGTTAACTCTGGAAACACCATATATTTT. Its protein is CASSRVNSGNTIYF. The rearrangement joins TRBV5-6 to TRBJ1-3; D is uncertain. V lost 4 bases and J 0 bases, leaving 8 bases between the germline ends. The CDR3 contains 14 residues. Germline V lookup: CDR1 SGHDT, CDR2 YYEEEE. Full variable domain (missing parts from reference TRBV5-6 and TRBJ1-3): DAGVTQSPTHLIKTRGQQVTLRCSPKSGHDTVSWYQQALGQGPQFIFQYYEEEERQRGNFPDRFSGHQFPNYSSELNVNALLLGDSALYLCASSRVNSGNTIYFGEGSWLTVV.

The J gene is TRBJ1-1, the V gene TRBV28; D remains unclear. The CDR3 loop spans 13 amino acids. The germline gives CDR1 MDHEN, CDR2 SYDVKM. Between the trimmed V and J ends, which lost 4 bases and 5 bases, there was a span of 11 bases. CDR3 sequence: CASSSSDKTEAFF. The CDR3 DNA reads TGTGCCAGCAGTTCCTCAGATAAAACTGAAGCTTTCTTT.

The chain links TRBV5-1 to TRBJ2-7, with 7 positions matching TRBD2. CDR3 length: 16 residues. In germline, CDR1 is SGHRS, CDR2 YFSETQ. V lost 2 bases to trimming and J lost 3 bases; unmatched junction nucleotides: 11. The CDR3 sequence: CASSLNSGTGGYEQYF. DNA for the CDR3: TGCGCCAGCAGCTTAAATTCCGGGACGGGGGGCTACGAGCAGTACTTC.